Below, 19 T cell receptor beta chains from the same sample are listed, as sequenced in a study of patients and donors after allogeneic stem cell transplantation. MiXCR, applied by TCRdb to the RT-PCR reads, yields one record per CDR3 protein. The sample lists 190,000 or so distinct CDR3 sequences, around two fifths occurring once. Sequenced sample: blood, either unsorted or a sorted T cell fraction (not recorded which). These receptors were obtained from a human donor who was either an allogeneic HSCT recipient or a stem cell or donor lymphocyte infusion donor (not recorded which). It is not recorded whose cells these are; they may come from a transplant donor.

The gene calls are TRBV6-5 and TRBJ1-2, with unresolved D. The CDR3 runs 14 residues. Trimming cost V 2 bases and J 3 bases, with 10 bases left between them. The germline V gene encodes CDR1 MNHEY and CDR2 SVGAGI. The CDR3 loop reads CASSYKVTYYGYTF. The CDR3 nucleotides are TGTGCCAGCAGTTACAAGGTCACTTACTATGGCTACACCTTC.

This clonotype occurred a few times. J is TRBJ1-2 and V is TRBV9; 7 bases are a match to TRBD1. This CDR3 is built from 12 residues. Germline trimming cut 6 bases from V and 4 bases from J; bases unmatched to any gene: 3. Germline CDR1 and CDR2: SGDLS and YYNGEE. The CDR3 region has the DNA TGTGCCAGCAACGACAGGGTCTATGGCTACACCTTC. Translation: CASNDRVYGYTF.

The chain uses TRBV20-1 and TRBJ1-1, with TRBD1 as a possible D gene (5 bases). The CDR3 consists of 13 residues. Germline CDR1 reads DFQATT; CDR2 reads SNEGSKA (reference sequence). The V gene lost 6 bases and the J gene lost 3 bases, with 14 bases spanning the gap. The CDR3 here is CSAHDSFYTEAFF. The CDR3, as DNA: TGCAGTGCCCACGACAGCTTCTACACTGAAGCTTTCTTT.

This clonotype was picked up a small number of times. V usage is TRBV10-3 and J usage is TRBJ1-1; D gene uncertain. Per the germline V gene, CDR1 is ENHRY and CDR2 is SYGVKD. Trimming removed 2 bases at V and 1 base at J, with 20 bases between. The CDR3 runs to 18 residues. The CDR3 DNA follows: TGTGCCATCAGTGAGCCTGATGCGGGAAGGGTGAGGAACACTGAAGCTTTCTTT. Translating it yields CAISEPDAGRVRNTEAFF.

This clonotype was counted a few times. The chain joins TRBV25-1 to TRBJ1-2; the D gene is possibly TRBD1 (5 bases). V was shortened by 4 bases and J by 3 bases, with 12 bases between the two germline ends. CDR3 length: 14 residues. CDR1 and CDR2 from the germline V gene are MGHDK and SYGVNS. The CDR3 DNA reads as TGTGCCAGCAGTGCCCAGGGATCCTACTATGGCTACACCTTC. Translation: CASSAQGSYYGYTF.

The chain carries TRBV12-3 or TRBV12-4 and TRBJ1-1; D possibly corresponds to TRBD1 (5 bases). This CDR3 comprises 16 residues. The V and J ends lost 3 bases and 1 base respectively, with 15 bases between them. CDR3 bases: TGTGCCAGCAGTTTGTCGGGACCCGCTGAGAACACTGAAGCTTTCTTT. This encodes CASSLSGPAENTEAFF.

This chain connects TRBV7-9 to TRBJ1-6, with D maybe TRBD1 (6 bases). The CDR3 is made up of 14 amino acids. Germline values: CDR1 SEHNR, CDR2 FQNEAQ (reference sequence). The CDR3 bases are TGTGCTACCACGGACGCAGGGGAAAATTCACCCCTCCACTTT. This codes for CATTDAGENSPLHF.

This chain connects TRBV5-8 to TRBJ2-2; D call uncertain. CDR1 and CDR2 from the germline V gene are SGHTS and YDEGEE. This CDR3 contains 15 residues. Trimming took off 5 bases at V and 0 bases at J, with 11 bases between the two ends. This CDR3 reads CASSFDTTNTGELFF. For the CDR3, the DNA is TGTGCCAGCAGTTTTGATACGACGAACACCGGGGAGCTGTTTTTT.

The CDR3 nucleotides read TGTGCCAGCAGGCCCGACGCGGGTCCCCCCACCGGGGAGCTGTTTTTT. This gives the protein CASRPDAGPPTGELFF. The chain is built from TRBV12-3 or TRBV12-4 and TRBJ2-2; the D gene is possibly TRBD2 (5 bases). The ends were cut back, 6 bases at V and 4 bases at J, with 18 bases in the middle. CDR3 length: 16 residues.

The chain recombines TRBV6-2 or TRBV6-3 with TRBJ1-1, with D unclear. The CDR3 sequence is 12 residues long. Germline V CDR1 and CDR2: MNHEY, SVGEGT. With 2 bases removed from V and 7 bases from J, the gap between germline ends came to 8 bases. CDR3 coding DNA: TGTGCCAGCAGTTACGAGCGGATTGAAGCTTTCTTT. Its translation is CASSYERIEAFF.

CDR3 nucleotides: TGTGCCAGCAGTCGGACAGCCTACGAGCAGTACTTC. Translation gives CASSRTAYEQYF. The chain joins TRBV12-3 or TRBV12-4 to TRBJ2-7; a possible D gene is TRBD1 (6 bases). The CDR3 has 12 amino acids. The ends were cut back, 5 bases at V and 2 bases at J, with 7 bases in the middle.

This chain uses TRBV29-1 with TRBJ2-2, with TRBD1 matching over 8 bases. V shed 4 bases and J 2 bases; nucleotides not matched to a gene: 9. The CDR3 loop spans 16 amino acids. Germline V gene sequence: CDR1 SQVTM, CDR2 ANQGSEA. The CDR3, as DNA: TGCAGCGTTGGGTCTGGACAGGGCATCAACACCGGGGAGCTGTTTTTT. Translated: CSVGSGQGINTGELFF.

This chain links TRBV15 with TRBJ2-7, with 11 nucleotides matching TRBD1. The CDR3 is 15 residues long. In germline, CDR1 is LNHNV, CDR2 YYDKDF (reference sequence). Trimming took 5 bases from V and 1 from J; bases not matched to a gene: 4. CDR3 sequence: CATSGRDRGSYEQYF. CDR3 DNA: TGTGCCACCAGCGGACGGGACAGGGGGTCCTACGAGCAGTACTTC.

This clonotype was seen a handful of times. J is TRBJ2-1 and V is TRBV12-3 or TRBV12-4; D perhaps matches TRBD2 (5 bases). This CDR3 comprises 20 residues. Trimming cost V 2 bases and J 3 bases, with 26 bases left between them. This CDR3 reads CASSLRHGSWSSTNYNEQFF. The CDR3 nucleotides are TGTGCCAGCAGTTTAAGGCATGGGAGCTGGAGTTCTACTAACTACAATGAGCAGTTCTTC.

This clonotype was seen more than once but under ten times. The chain links TRBV7-8 to TRBJ1-1, with 9 bases fitting TRBD1. Looked up from germline, CDR1 is SGHVS and CDR2 is FQNEAQ. The CDR3 contains 16 residues. Unmatched junction bases numbered 10, after V lost 2 bases and J lost 6 bases. The CDR3: CASSLTWYRGLSEAFF. The CDR3 bases are TGTGCCAGCAGCTTAACCTGGTACAGGGGGCTCTCTGAAGCTTTCTTT.

This chain connects TRBV2 to TRBJ2-1, with D possibly being TRBD2 (6 bases). Germline CDR1 and CDR2: SNHLY and FYNNEI. Trimming cost V 4 bases and J 6 bases, with 16 bases left between them. The CDR3 runs to 15 residues. The CDR3 nucleotides read TGTGCCAGCAGTGGGTCCGCGGGATCCCGCAATGAGCAGTTCTTC. Translation: CASSGSAGSRNEQFF.

This clonotype was seen more than once but under ten times. The chain recombines TRBV12-3 or TRBV12-4 with TRBJ1-2; the match to TRBD1 covers 7 bases. Losses at the gene ends were 3 bases for V and 0 bases for J; bases not matched to a gene: 10. The CDR3 loop spans 17 amino acids. The CDR3 region has the DNA TGTGCCAGCAGTTTGGGGAGGGGGACAGCGGCTAACTATGGCTACACCTTC. This gives the protein CASSLGRGTAANYGYTF.

This chain joins TRBV4-3 and TRBJ1-1; 8 bases line up with TRBD1. After removal of 4 bases from V and 11 bases from J, the junction contained 9 bases not matched to a gene. The length of the CDR3 is 13 residues. The V gene's germline CDR1 is LGHNA and CDR2 YSLEER. CDR3 nucleotides: TGCGCCAGCAGCCTCAATGCCGGGACAGGTGCTTTCTTT. This encodes CASSLNAGTGAFF.

A few counts support this clonotype. This chain uses TRBV12-3 or TRBV12-4 with TRBJ1-2; D not certain. This CDR3 is 11 amino acids long. Trimming cost V 7 bases and J 3 bases, with 6 bases left between them. CDR3 nucleotide sequence: TGTGCCAGCACCACGGACTATGGCTACACCTTC. Amino acids: CASTTDYGYTF.